A selection of T cell receptor beta chains follows, all from one sample in a study of regulatory T cells in long-lasting Graves disease. Each CDR3 protein is one row after TCRdb ran MiXCR on the multiplex PCR reads. The sample includes hundreds of thousands of distinct CDR3 sequences, about 20% of them seen just once. Here the sequenced sample was peripheral blood mononuclear cells (PBMCs), taken when the disease was refractory, from a patient treated with antithyroid drugs. All receptors derive from a female donor with Graves disease. Each CDR3 is given with its conserved first and last residue.

V: TRBV15; J: TRBJ2-5; CDR3: CATSRGGGGPQETQYF
V: TRBV27; J: TRBJ1-1; CDR3: CASSFRQGSLNRYTEAFF
V: TRBV7-2; J: TRBJ1-2; CDR3: CASSLDYGYTF
V: TRBV10-3; J: TRBJ1-1; CDR3: CAISEITYGNTEAFF
V: TRBV7-6; J: TRBJ1-6; CDR3: CASSAEKGQGGSPLHF
V: TRBV11-2; J: TRBJ2-7; CDR3: CASSSLGQGHYEQYF
V: TRBV13; J: TRBJ1-6; CDR3: CASSFYNSPLHF
V: TRBV11-2; J: TRBJ2-1; CDR3: CASSLAGGNNEQFF
V: TRBV4-2; J: TRBJ2-7; CDR3: CASSQDDRSSYEQYF
V: TRBV7-9; J: TRBJ2-5; CDR3: CASSLILAGVETQYF
V: TRBV30; J: TRBJ1-1; CDR3: CAWSWDRGTEAFF
V: TRBV29-1; J: TRBJ2-7; CDR3: CSVEEGFHEQYF
V: TRBV30; J: TRBJ2-3; CDR3: CAWSGSDTQYF
V: TRBV9; J: TRBJ1-5; CDR3: CASNQGDQPQHF
V: TRBV11-2; J: TRBJ2-7; CDR3: CASGPQVAGEQYF
V: TRBV20-1; J: TRBJ2-7; CDR3: CSARGMGVAGEREQYF
V: TRBV2; J: TRBJ1-1; CDR3: CASSQLANTEAFF
V: TRBV7-9; J: TRBJ1-4; CDR3: CASASLRVEKLFF
V: TRBV12-3/TRBV12-4; J: TRBJ2-6; CDR3: CASTPRGSGSTGANVLTF
V: TRBV24-1; J: TRBJ2-2; CDR3: CATSDSTGLYGELFF
V: TRBV11-2; J: TRBJ1-2; CDR3: CASSTPRDRVGGYTF
V: TRBV10-3; J: TRBJ1-1; CDR3: CAISESREAFF
V: TRBV6-9; J: TRBJ2-7; CDR3: CASSYSSYEQYF
V: TRBV20-1; J: TRBJ1-1; CDR3: CSGGGGRTEAFF
V: TRBV5-4; J: .; CDR3: CASSLGQGGVTQYF
V: TRBV5-1; J: TRBJ1-4; CDR3: CASQNKGADEKLFF
V: TRBV28; J: TRBJ2-7; CDR3: CASMKPSGSNEQYF
V: TRBV7-9; J: TRBJ2-6; CDR3: CASRPSGRGVDSGANVLTF
V: TRBV7-2; J: TRBJ1-6; CDR3: CASSLTSPYNSPLHF
V: TRBV12-3/TRBV12-4; J: TRBJ2-3; CDR3: CASSDILAGGTDTQYF
V: TRBV7-9; J: TRBJ1-1; CDR3: CASSLVANTEAFF
V: TRBV30; J: TRBJ1-1; CDR3: CAWRRGRTEAFF
V: TRBV6-1; J: TRBJ1-1; CDR3: CASSRWAGMNTEAFF
V: TRBV12-3/TRBV12-4; J: TRBJ2-5; CDR3: CASSSTPSTEGTQYF
V: TRBV12-3/TRBV12-4; J: TRBJ1-2; CDR3: CASSLIANYGYTF
V: TRBV3-1; J: TRBJ1-6; CDR3: CASSQAGGYSPLHF
V: TRBV12-3/TRBV12-4; J: TRBJ1-5; CDR3: CASSFTRPPQHF
V: TRBV7-3; J: TRBJ1-1; CDR3: CASSSWLGTEAFF
V: TRBV27; J: TRBJ1-1; CDR3: CASSLSPGGGTEAFF
V: TRBV18; J: TRBJ1-5; CDR3: CASSPPGPTRPQHF
V: TRBV20-1; J: TRBJ1-5; CDR3: CSAKTGANSDQPQHF
V: TRBV11-1; J: TRBJ1-6; CDR3: CASSLAGQLFSPLHF
V: TRBV7-2; J: TRBJ1-1; CDR3: CASSLITGRWTEAFF
V: TRBV28; J: TRBJ1-5; CDR3: CASSLQLGGNQPQHF
V: TRBV7-9; J: TRBJ1-5; CDR3: CASNGAGQPQHF
V: TRBV5-1; J: TRBJ2-1; CDR3: CASSLGGQTNEQFF
V: TRBV27; J: TRBJ1-4; CDR3: CASSTVAGVEKLFF
V: TRBV18; J: TRBJ2-5; CDR3: CASSPPSALTQYF
V: TRBV7-9; J: TRBJ2-7; CDR3: CASSLLGPWEQYF
V: TRBV27; J: TRBJ2-1; CDR3: CASSFRTSASSYNEQFF
V: TRBV10-3; J: TRBJ2-5; CDR3: CAINRGGDTETQYF
V: TRBV20-1; J: TRBJ1-6; CDR3: CSARRGGNSPLHF
V: TRBV6-5; J: TRBJ2-7; CDR3: CASSYLGQSRYEQYF
V: TRBV6-1; J: TRBJ2-5; CDR3: CASRGHLQETQYF
V: TRBV18; J: TRBJ1-1; CDR3: CASSLLESTEAFF
V: TRBV20-1; J: TRBJ1-1; CDR3: CSATPGRGGTEAFF
V: TRBV5-1; J: TRBJ2-1; CDR3: CASSLWSGHPQNEQFF
V: TRBV12-3/TRBV12-4; J: TRBJ1-2; CDR3: CASTLGSGGRGYTF
V: TRBV7-3; J: TRBJ2-5; CDR3: CASSPTWGAVGTQYF
V: TRBV13; J: TRBJ2-2; CDR3: CASSLARTSPGELFF